Described below is a single T cell receptor (beta chain) sequence and its context. Its antigen is not identified. Repertoires were generated with immunoSEQ multiplex PCR, while TCRdb's copy carries only in-frame clones and drops some. The sample lists roughly 95,000 clones; roughly 90% were seen once. The record originates from a study of T cell responses to AZD1222 COVID-19 vaccine. Looking at the study overall: Second-dose recipients at about 4 or about 12 weeks were treated as one pooled group.

Study-wide results and caveats: Samples come after the peak T cell response, not at day 14. Spike-specific TCR breadth and depth went up after people got two AZD1222 doses.

The CDR3 covers 16 residues. Germline CDR1 reads KGHDR; CDR2 reads SFDVKD. Trimming cost V 2 bases and J 2 bases, with 12 bases left between them. Here the sequenced sample was peripheral blood, taken on day 0 of AZD1222 vaccination. The chain uses TRBV24-1 and TRBJ2-1; D may be TRBD2 (5 bases). The sequence came from an adult in good health. In DNA, the CDR3 is TGTGCCACCAGTGATTCCTTGGCGGGTACCTACAATGAGCAGTTCTTC. It yields the protein CATSDSLAGTYNEQFF.